The 28 T cell receptor beta chains below come from one sample, sequenced in a study of blood T cell repertoires in COVID-19. Libraries were prepared by immunoSEQ multiplex PCR; TCRdb keeps only in-frame clonotypes and omits some of them. The sample contains some 180,000 clones, 90% of which appear only once. The sequenced sample was peripheral blood. Receptors were obtained from a man aged 45-60 years with acute or convalescent COVID-19.

The V and J genes are TRBV4-1 and TRBJ2-2, with 7 bases fitting TRBD2. Germline assignment: CDR1 MGHRA and CDR2 YSYEKL. This CDR3 region has 19 residues. V lost 1 base to trimming and J lost 0 bases; unmatched junction nucleotides: 11. Here the CDR3 reads CASSQAPLRESTNTGELFF. For the CDR3, the DNA is TGCGCCAGCAGCCAAGCCCCCCTGCGGGAGTCTACGAACACCGGGGAGCTGTTTTTT.

The V call is TRBV4-1, the J call TRBJ2-5; TRBD2 matches at 14 bases. The J segment lost 2 bases and the V segment lost 3 bases, leaving 5 bases of the junction unmatched. Germline CDR1 is MGHRA and CDR2 is YSYEKL. The CDR3 totals 17 residues. The CDR3 DNA is TGCGCCAGCAGCCAGGGGACTAGCGGGAGTGGGCAAGAGACCCAGTACTTC. This encodes CASSQGTSGSGQETQYF.

CDR3 DNA: TGCAGCGTTGCCGGGACTAGCGGGACCAGCTCCTACGAGCAGTACTTC. It translates to CSVAGTSGTSSYEQYF. The chain is built from TRBV29-1 and TRBJ2-7; 13 bases fit TRBD2. The CDR3 has 16 residues. Losses at the gene ends were 4 bases for V and 0 bases for J; bases not matched to a gene: 6. Germline CDR1 is SQVTM and CDR2 is ANQGSEA.

This clone has more than one count but fewer than ten. V and J are TRBV7-3 and TRBJ1-3, with 9 bases aligning to TRBD1. V shed 6 bases, J shed 4 bases, and the junction held 4 bases outside the gene matches. In germline, CDR1 is SGHTA, CDR2 FQGTGA. The CDR3 consists of 14 residues. CDR3: CASSAGTGGNTIYF. In nucleotides, the CDR3 is TGTGCCAGCAGTGCCGGGACAGGGGGAAACACCATATATTTT.

This chain connects TRBV3-1 (or the pseudogene TRBV3-2) to TRBJ2-1; 7 nucleotides line up with TRBD2. The junction had 8 bases not matched to a gene; V was cut back by 2 bases and J by 10 bases. CDR3 length equals 14 residues. The germline CDR1 and CDR2 sequences are LGHDT and YNNKEL (reference sequence). The CDR3 protein is CASSQQGSGKEQFF. In DNA form, the CDR3 reads TGTGCCAGCAGCCAACAGGGCAGCGGGAAAGAGCAGTTCTTC.

The J gene is TRBJ2-3, the V gene TRBV11-2; TRBD2 might be the D (6 bases). V lost 5 bases and J lost 2, with 11 bases in between. The germline CDR1 and CDR2 sequences are SGHAT and FQNNGV. There are 14 residues in the CDR3. Here the CDR3 reads CASSAGPYTDTQYF. Here the CDR3 DNA reads TGTGCCAGCAGCGCGGGACCATACACAGATACGCAGTATTTT.

J is TRBJ2-7 and V is TRBV7-9, with a weak D call TRBD1 (5 bases). V lost 5 bases and J 1 base, leaving 9 bases between the germline ends. Germline assignment: CDR1 SEHNR and CDR2 FQNEAQ (reference sequence). CDR3 size: 13 residues. In DNA form, the CDR3 reads TGTGCCAGCAGCGTAACAGGTTCCTACGAGCAGTACTTC. It yields the protein CASSVTGSYEQYF.

The chain has TRBV6-2 or TRBV6-3 and TRBJ2-2; D possibly corresponds to TRBD2 (5 bases). The CDR3 totals 13 residues. Per germline, CDR1 MNHEY and CDR2 SVGEGT. V gave up 3 bases and J gave up 10 bases, with 12 bases separating them. The CDR3 here is CASSYSAGPELFF. The CDR3 DNA is TGTGCCAGCAGTTATTCGGCGGGTCCGGAGCTGTTTTTT.

This chain links TRBV5-1 with TRBJ2-3, with TRBD2 matching 7 bases. J lost 2 bases, V lost 1 base, and 7 bases had no gene match. Germline V lookup: CDR1 SGHRS, CDR2 YFSETQ. This CDR3 is built from 16 residues. The CDR3 here is CASSLPSGTYTDTQYF. CDR3 DNA: TGCGCCAGCAGCTTGCCTAGCGGAACCTACACAGATACGCAGTATTTT.

V and J are TRBV15 and TRBJ1-1; D is ambiguous. Trimming took 1 base from V and 0 from J, leaving 6 bases between them. Germline V gene sequence: CDR1 LNHNV, CDR2 YYDKDF (reference sequence). The CDR3 extends over 14 amino acids. As DNA, the CDR3 is TGTGCCACCAGCAGAGTTGGAGTGAACACTGAAGCTTTCTTT. Translation gives CATSRVGVNTEAFF.

The V gene is TRBV27, the J gene TRBJ2-3; D is perhaps TRBD1 (5 bases). Germline V gene data show CDR1 as MNHEY and CDR2 as SMNVEV (reference sequence). V gave up 5 bases and J gave up 4 bases, with 13 bases separating them. This CDR3 has 14 amino acids. The CDR3 coding sequence is TGTGCCAGCAGTCTTCAGGGTAGGGCAGATACGCAGTATTTT. Its translation: CASSLQGRADTQYF.

This sequence joins TRBV27 and TRBJ1-2, with 7 bases fitting TRBD1. V shed 6 bases, J shed 6 bases, and the junction held 13 bases outside the gene matches. CDR3 size: 15 residues. Germline lookup yields CDR1 MNHEY and CDR2 SMNVEV (reference sequence). DNA of the CDR3: TGTGCCAGCAGCGACGGGACGGGGACAGTGGATGGCTACACCTTC. Amino acids: CASSDGTGTVDGYTF.

The genes are TRBV28 and TRBJ1-1; TRBD1 agrees at 8 bases. In germline, CDR1 is MDHEN, CDR2 SYDVKM. The J segment lost 2 bases and the V segment lost 4 bases, leaving 6 bases of the junction unmatched. The CDR3 runs to 15 residues. The CDR3: CASSSYRGVNTEAFF. CDR3 sequence (DNA): TGTGCCAGCAGTTCTTACAGGGGGGTAAACACTGAAGCTTTCTTT.

The chain couples TRBV21-1 to TRBJ1-4; the table's D gene call, TRBD1, was not cross checked with the DNA. TRBV21-1 is recorded as a pseudogene. CDR3 length equals 15 residues. CDR3 sequence reads: CASSPSQGGAEKLFF. The CDR3 nucleotides are TGTGCCAGCAGCCCCAGTCAGGGGGGCGCTGAAAAACTGTTTTTT.

As DNA, the CDR3 is TGTGCCAGCAGCCAGGGGGACAGGGCGTCCTACGAGCAGTACTTC. Encoded protein: CASSQGDRASYEQYF. The chain has TRBV3-1 (or the pseudogene TRBV3-2) and TRBJ2-7; TRBD1 matches 9 bases. Germline lookup yields CDR1 LGHDT and CDR2 YNNKEL (reference sequence). V lost 3 bases to trimming and J lost 1 base; unmatched junction nucleotides: 4. CDR3 size: 15 residues.

The chain recombines TRBV5-4 with TRBJ1-1, with a tentative D call TRBD1 (6 bases). This CDR3 is 12 amino acids long. V was pared by 5 bases and J by 6 bases, with 11 bases between. From germline, CDR1 is SGHNT and CDR2 YYREEE (reference sequence). The chain's CDR3 is CASRSGTSEAFF. The CDR3, as DNA: TGTGCCAGCAGATCTGGGACATCTGAAGCTTTCTTT.

This chain connects TRBV10-3 to TRBJ1-1; tentative D call: TRBD1 (5 bases). CDR3 length: 14 residues. CDR1 is ENHRY, CDR2 SYGVKD, per germline. Trimming left V 2 bases short and J 1 base short, with 8 bases between. CDR3 in DNA: TGTGCCATCAGTGAGACAGGACAGAACACTGAAGCTTTCTTT. Its protein product is CAISETGQNTEAFF.

The rearrangement uses TRBV21-1 and TRBJ2-5; the table's D call, TRBD1, was not checked against the DNA. TRBV21-1 is listed as a pseudogene. The CDR3 runs 19 residues. The CDR3 region is CASSKGPLARVAPKETQYF. DNA for the CDR3: TGTGCCAGCAGCAAAGGCCCCCTGGCCAGGGTGGCCCCTAAAGAGACCCAGTACTTC.

This chain connects TRBV11-3 to TRBJ2-5, with 7 positions matching TRBD2. CDR1 is SGHNT and CDR2 is YENEEA in the germline V gene. This CDR3 contains 15 residues. V gave up 4 bases and J gave up 6 bases; unmatched junction bases: 11. CDR3 coding DNA: TGTGCCAGCAGCTCGATCGGCGGGAGTCGAAAGACCCAGTACTTC. Translation gives CASSSIGGSRKTQYF.

The V gene is TRBV5-1, the J gene TRBJ1-1, with 12 bases fitting TRBD1. The V and J ends lost 4 bases and 4 bases, in that order; junction bases with no gene match: 5. The CDR3 is 15 residues long. The germline V gene encodes CDR1 SGHRS and CDR2 YFSETQ. CDR3 DNA sequence: TGCGCCAGCAGCCTGGGGACAGGGGGCTTCACTGAAGCTTTCTTT. Its translation: CASSLGTGGFTEAFF.

The chain has TRBV6-6 and TRBJ1-1, with TRBD1 identical over 10 bases. The length of the CDR3 is 15 residues. Germline lookup yields CDR1 MNHNY and CDR2 SVGAGI (reference sequence). The J segment lost 5 bases and the V segment lost 3 bases, leaving 6 bases of the junction unmatched. The CDR3 nucleotides read TGTGCCAGCAGTTATCGGGGACAGGGGCGGACTGAAGCTTTCTTT. Amino acids: CASSYRGQGRTEAFF.

The V call is TRBV5-1, the J call TRBJ2-5; a possible D gene is TRBD2 (6 bases). The CDR3 loop spans 13 amino acids. The V gene's germline CDR1 is SGHRS and CDR2 YFSETQ. With 5 bases removed from V and 0 bases from J, the gap between germline ends came to 8 bases. CDR3 DNA: TGCGCCAGCAGTCGGGAGTACCAAGAGACCCAGTACTTC. Its protein product is CASSREYQETQYF.

The chain couples TRBV28 to TRBJ2-5; D may be TRBD1 (5 bases). CDR1 is MDHEN and CDR2 is SYDVKM in the germline V gene. V was cut by 6 bases and J by 1 base, with 12 bases left in between. The CDR3 length is 14 residues. CDR3 region: CASSTRQIQETQYF. Written as DNA, the CDR3 is TGTGCCAGCAGCACGCGACAGATCCAAGAGACCCAGTACTTC.

This rearrangement joins TRBV27 to TRBJ2-1; 9 bases match TRBD1. Germline CDR1 MNHEY, CDR2 SMNVEV (reference sequence). The CDR3 has 17 amino acids. V was clipped by 5 bases and J by 8 bases; unmatched bases: 16. CDR3 amino acids: CASSARDRQGVVDEQFF. The DNA of the CDR3 is TGTGCCAGCAGTGCCCGGGACCGACAGGGGGTCGTGGATGAGCAGTTCTTC.

The CDR3 reads CASSSDRLAGVQETQYF. In nucleotides, the CDR3 is TGTGCCAGCAGTTCAGACCGACTAGCGGGGGTCCAAGAGACCCAGTACTTC. The chain employs TRBV28 and TRBJ2-5, with 12 bases lining up with TRBD2. Germline CDR1 is MDHEN and CDR2 is SYDVKM. The CDR3 has 17 amino acids. The V gene end was trimmed by 4 bases and the J gene end by 1 base; junction bases not matched to a gene: 7.

Notes on this clone: Additional DNA sequences in this sample encode the identical CDR3. The chain combines TRBV4-3 with TRBJ1-4; D is undetermined. Per the germline V gene, CDR1 is LGHNA and CDR2 is YSLEER. The V end lost 0 bases, the J end lost 7 bases, and 6 bases lay between the germline ends. This CDR3 region has 13 residues. In DNA, the CDR3 is TGCGCCAGCAGCCAAGATCGGGGTGAAAAACTGTTTTTT. This encodes CASSQDRGEKLFF.

The chain uses TRBV6-2 or TRBV6-3 and TRBJ2-3; D not certain. The V and J ends lost 2 bases and 8 bases respectively, with 8 bases between them. Germline V gene data show CDR1 as MNHEY and CDR2 as SVGEGT. There are 12 residues in the CDR3. The CDR3 region has the DNA TGTGCCAGCAGTTACCTCCCCGGTACGCAGTATTTT. Its protein product is CASSYLPGTQYF.

The sample holds a few counts of this clone. V and J are TRBV7-3 and TRBJ1-6, with D uncertain. Trimming removed 2 bases at V and 6 bases at J, with 8 bases between. The germline gives CDR1 SGHTA, CDR2 FQGTGA. This CDR3 is 14 amino acids long. The CDR3 here is CASSLLGSNSPLHF. The DNA for the CDR3 is TGTGCCAGCAGCTTACTTGGTAGTAATTCACCCCTCCACTTT.